These 23 T cell receptor beta chains were sequenced from one sample in a study of blood T cell repertoires in COVID-19. Assay used: immunoSEQ multiplex PCR; TCRdb lists only in-frame clones, some missing. Among 52,000 or so clones, 70% to 85% were seen once, and the ten largest hold around a sixth. Sequencing was carried out using peripheral blood. These receptors were obtained from a man in his 70s with active COVID-19.

This chain joins TRBV29-1 and TRBJ1-1; 7 nucleotides agree with TRBD1. This CDR3 comprises 10 residues. Trimming took 7 bases from V and 10 from J; bases not matched to a gene: 6. The germline V gene encodes CDR1 SQVTM and CDR2 ANQGSEA. CDR3 sequence (DNA): TGCAGCGCTTCAACAGGGGTAGCTTTCTTT. Its translation: CSASTGVAFF.

The J gene is TRBJ2-1, the V gene TRBV2; 11 nucleotides line up with TRBD1. Germline CDR1 and CDR2: SNHLY and FYNNEI. The V segment lost 5 bases and the J segment 2 bases; nucleotides outside the gene matches: 5. The length of the CDR3 is 16 residues. For the CDR3, the DNA is TGTGCCAGCAGTCGAAGGGACAGGGGGACCTACAATGAGCAGTTCTTC. Its translation is CASSRRDRGTYNEQFF.

The chain recombines TRBV7-2 with TRBJ2-1, with a possible D match to TRBD2 (6 bases). Trimming shortened V by 5 bases and J by 3 bases, and 17 bases separated the two germline ends. The CDR3 loop spans 16 amino acids. CDR1 and CDR2 from the germline V gene are SGHTA and FQGNSA. CDR3: CASSPDGSTLYNEQFF. Written as DNA, the CDR3 is TGTGCCAGCAGCCCGGACGGGAGTACCCTCTACAATGAGCAGTTCTTC.

The rearrangement joins TRBV27 to TRBJ1-2, with D perhaps TRBD1 (6 bases). The V and J ends lost 4 bases and 4 bases respectively, with 10 bases between them. This CDR3 comprises 13 residues. Germline CDR1 is MNHEY and CDR2 is SMNVEV (reference sequence). In DNA form, the CDR3 reads TGTGCCAGCAGTTCACAGGGCACCTATGGCTACACCTTC. It encodes CASSSQGTYGYTF.

The V gene is TRBV6-5, the J gene TRBJ2-5, with D unresolved. Per germline, CDR1 MNHEY and CDR2 SVGAGI. Trimming shortened V by 0 bases and J by 5 bases, and 7 bases separated the two germline ends. There are 13 residues in the CDR3. Here the CDR3 DNA reads TGTGCCAGCAGTTACTCCCCTACGGAGACCCAGTACTTC. This translates into CASSYSPTETQYF.

This clone has a count of ten or more. The chain carries TRBV7-2 and TRBJ1-2; tentatively, D is TRBD1 (6 bases). The CDR3 runs to 15 residues. Looked up from germline, CDR1 is SGHTA and CDR2 is FQGNSA. Trimming pared 1 base from V and 3 bases from J, leaving 12 bases between. CDR3 residues: CASSLVGQQDYGYTF. The CDR3 DNA follows: TGTGCCAGCAGCTTAGTCGGACAGCAAGACTATGGCTACACCTTC.

A few counts support this clone. The junction departs from germline at one end; a sequencing error may be responsible. The rearrangement joins TRBV7-7 to TRBJ2-2; 8 nucleotides agree with TRBD1. CDR1 is SSHAT, CDR2 FNYEAQ, per germline (reference sequence). There are 16 residues in the CDR3. DNA of the CDR3: TGTGCTAGCAGCATCGGACAGGGAGGAAGAGGCGGGGAGCTGTTTTTT. Translation gives CASSIGQGGRGGELFF. Together with reference TRBV7-7 and TRBJ2-2, the CDR3 gives the full variable domain: GAGVSQSPRYKVTKRGQDVTLRCDPISSHATLYWYQQALGQGPEFLTYFNYEAQPDKSGLPSDRFSAERPEGSISTLTIQRTEQRDSAMYRCASSIGQGGRGGELFFGEGSRLTVL.

V and J are TRBV9 and TRBJ1-1; 8 positions agree with TRBD1. The germline V gene has CDR1 SGDLS and CDR2 YYNGEE. V shed 1 base and J 8 bases; nucleotides not matched to a gene: 10. This CDR3 is 15 amino acids long. The CDR3 DNA reads as TGTGCCAGCAGCGTATCGGACAGGGTTGAGGGGGAAGCTTTCTTT. Its translation is CASSVSDRVEGEAFF.

The rearrangement joins TRBV7-9 to TRBJ2-1, with 15 positions matching TRBD2. The CDR3 is 19 residues long. V trimming: 3 bases; J trimming: 0 bases; junction bases outside the gene matches: 6. Germline-derived CDR1 and CDR2 are SEHNR and FQNEAQ (reference sequence). The CDR3 is CASSLAGLAGGPSYNEQFF. The CDR3 DNA reads as TGTGCCAGCAGCTTGGCCGGACTAGCGGGAGGGCCCTCCTACAATGAGCAGTTCTTC.

The chain joins TRBV7-9 to TRBJ2-3; D unclear. This CDR3 region has 16 residues. V shed 5 bases and J shed 3 bases, with 18 bases lying between them. Germline V lookup: CDR1 SEHNR, CDR2 FQNEAQ (reference sequence). The CDR3 nucleotides are TGTGCCAGCAGCCGGTCACGTTACAACAGAACAGATACGCAGTATTTT. Amino acids: CASSRSRYNRTDTQYF.

This rearrangement joins TRBV21-1 to TRBJ2-4; the table names TRBD2, a call not compared with the DNA. TRBV21-1 is described as a pseudogene. The CDR3 consists of 13 residues. The CDR3 is CASSKGQGGIQYF. The CDR3 DNA follows: TGTGCCAGCAGCAAAGGGCAGGGAGGGATTCAGTACTTC.

The chain employs TRBV5-4 and TRBJ2-5; D perhaps matches TRBD1 (5 bases). The CDR3 is made up of 17 amino acids. The germline V and J ends were trimmed by 4 bases and 2 bases, with 21 bases remaining between them. The germline CDR1 and CDR2 sequences are SGHNT and YYREEE (reference sequence). The CDR3 region is CASSPRLYMTAQETQYF. The CDR3 coding sequence is TGTGCCAGCAGCCCACGCTTATATATGACAGCGCAAGAGACCCAGTACTTC.

This clone showed up just once. V usage is TRBV11-2 and J usage is TRBJ2-5, with D tentatively TRBD2 (5 bases). The germline V gene encodes CDR1 SGHAT and CDR2 FQNNGV. The CDR3 extends over 13 amino acids. The V and J ends lost 1 base and 3 bases respectively, with 6 bases between them. The CDR3 loop is CASSLAGKETQYF. CDR3 coding DNA: TGTGCCAGCAGCTTAGCGGGAAAAGAGACCCAGTACTTC.

The sample holds a few counts of this clone. J is TRBJ1-1 and V is TRBV11-2, with D unclear. The V end was cut by 4 bases, the J end by 2 bases, with 14 bases between. The CDR3 consists of 15 residues. Germline values: CDR1 SGHAT, CDR2 FQNNGV. The CDR3 coding sequence is TGTGCCAGCAGCTGGTCGACACCGACAAACACTGAAGCTTTCTTT. This gives the protein CASSWSTPTNTEAFF.

V usage is TRBV16 and J usage is TRBJ1-1; D is ambiguous. This CDR3 spans 14 amino acids. V lost 4 bases and J lost 1, with 10 bases in between. Germline CDR1 and CDR2: KGHSY and FQNENV. CDR3 nucleotides: TGTGCCAGCAGCCGAACGACACCGAACACTGAAGCTTTCTTT. Its protein product is CASSRTTPNTEAFF.

In this sample, this clone turned up a few times. This chain uses TRBV6-2 or TRBV6-3 with TRBJ1-6; 8 bases map to TRBD1. Germline CDR1 and CDR2: MNHEY and SVGEGT. V lost 4 bases and J lost 14; bases outside the gene matches: 10. The CDR3 consists of 14 residues. CDR3 sequence reads: CASSSDRQGAALHF. CDR3 coding DNA: TGTGCCAGCAGTTCGGATCGCCAGGGGGCTGCCCTCCACTTT.

The chain couples TRBV4-2 to TRBJ2-7; D gene ambiguous. Germline V gene sequence: CDR1 LGHNA, CDR2 YNFKEQ. The CDR3 totals 13 residues. The V end was cut by 3 bases, the J end by 6 bases, with 12 bases between. The CDR3, as DNA: TGTGCCAGCAGCCATCCGGAATCGGGCGAGCAGTACTTC. This gives the protein CASSHPESGEQYF.

The sample holds one count of this clone. This chain uses TRBV11-1 with TRBJ2-3; unclear D gene. The CDR3 extends over 16 amino acids. Per the germline V gene, CDR1 is SGHAT and CDR2 is FQDESV (reference sequence). Trimming took off 1 base at V and 3 bases at J, with 14 bases between the two ends. CDR3: CASSLGASLVTDTQYF. CDR3 in DNA: TGTGCCAGCAGCTTAGGGGCTTCATTGGTAACAGATACGCAGTATTTT.

The chain links TRBV30 to TRBJ2-7; no clear D. CDR3 length equals 15 residues. The germline V and J ends were trimmed by 3 bases and 4 bases, with 19 bases remaining between them. Germline loops: CDR1 GTSNPN, CDR2 SVGIG (reference sequence). The CDR3 nucleotides are TGTGCCTGGAGCCGCTTTAGAGACGGGTCTTACGAGCAGTACTTC. Residues: CAWSRFRDGSYEQYF.

This rearrangement joins TRBV5-5 to TRBJ2-5; 7 bases align to TRBD2. CDR3 length: 17 residues. Trimming removed 3 bases from V and 4 bases from J; junction bases left unmatched: 15. Germline lookup yields CDR1 SGHKS and CDR2 YYEKEE (reference sequence). The CDR3 is CASSSFSPTWGGETQYF. The CDR3 DNA reads TGTGCCAGCAGCTCTTTTTCCCCAACGTGGGGGGGAGAGACCCAGTACTTC. The full variable domain, with the rest looked up from reference TRBV5-5 and TRBJ2-5, is DAGVTQSPTHLIKTRGQQVTLRCSPISGHKSVSWYQQVLGQGPQFIFQYYEKEERGRGNFPDRFSARQFPNYSSELNVNALLLGDSALYLCASSSFSPTWGGETQYFGPGTRLLVL.

The chain is built from TRBV25-1 and TRBJ1-6, with a tentative D call TRBD1 (5 bases). The CDR3 has 14 amino acids. Trimming pared 4 bases from V and 5 bases from J, leaving 9 bases between. Germline V gene sequence: CDR1 MGHDK, CDR2 SYGVNS. The CDR3 region is CASSAGYNNSPLHF. The DNA of the CDR3 is TGTGCCAGCAGTGCAGGGTATAATAATTCACCCCTCCACTTT.

The rearrangement uses TRBV7-3 and TRBJ2-3, with D unclear. CDR1 is SGHTA, CDR2 FQGTGA, per germline. This CDR3 contains 15 residues. V shed 5 bases and J shed 4 bases, with 16 bases lying between them. The CDR3 reads CASSPRLAAADTQYF. CDR3 nucleotide sequence: TGTGCCAGCAGCCCCCGGTTGGCGGCAGCAGATACGCAGTATTTT.

The V gene is TRBV18, the J gene TRBJ2-7, with 7 nucleotides matching TRBD1. Per germline, CDR1 KGHSH and CDR2 LQKENI. The CDR3 totals 13 residues. With V trimmed by 5 bases and J by 5 bases, 6 bases remained unmatched. The CDR3 region is CASSATGPHEQYF. The DNA for the CDR3 is TGTGCCAGCTCAGCGACAGGGCCCCACGAGCAGTACTTC.